This T cell receptor (beta chain) was captured in a study of OX40 agonist ivuxolimab in advanced cancers. The overall study: A mean age of around 63 years, range roughly 23 to 85, was recorded, and 80% to 90% were male.

Note on this clone: What it binds is not known.

Germline V gene lookup returns CDR1 LNHDA and CDR2 SQIVND (reference sequence). This CDR3 region has 19 residues. V was clipped by 5 bases and J by 0 bases; unmatched bases: 14. Profiled with immunoSEQ multiplex PCR; TCRdb holds only in-frame clones, not every one. The repertoire has roughly 35,000 clones, 81% of them found once; the top ten carry 20% to 25%. Study conclusions and caveats: Compared with others, partial responders at 0.1-3.0 mg/kg displayed clonal expansion among the lowest.

The sample here was CD4+ or CD8+ T cells sorted from blood, taken in a trial of the OX40 agonist ivuxolimab. This TCR was recovered from an adult with an advanced solid tumor such as melanoma, head and neck, liver or kidney cancer. The rearrangement links TRBV19 to TRBJ2-4, with 9 bases lining up with TRBD1. The CDR3 region is CASSLLPGQGDLAKNIQYF. CDR3 bases: TGTGCCAGTAGTCTTCTACCGGGACAGGGCGACCTAGCCAAAAACATTCAGTACTTC.